What follows are 23 T cell receptor beta chains derived from one specimen sequenced in a study of CD8 T cells in ankylosing spondylitis. Whole-study findings and limits: Among TCR beta sequences, a motif of roughly 8 highly homologous variants appeared characteristic of ankylosing spondylitis blood.

MiXCR, applied by TCRdb to the 5' RACE reads, yields one record per CDR3 protein. The sample includes fewer than 400,000 distinct CDR3 sequences, roughly 8% of them seen just once. For these TCRs, the target antigens are not known. Material for sequencing was blood, either unsorted or a sorted T cell fraction (not recorded which). These receptors all stem from a male donor with ankylosing spondylitis.

Many counts were recorded for this clonotype. The rearrangement uses TRBV4-2 and TRBJ2-7; D unresolved. The V end lost 0 bases, the J end lost 1 base, and 10 bases lay between the germline ends. The CDR3 contains 15 residues. Germline CDR1 LGHNA, CDR2 YNFKEQ. CDR3 bases: TGTGCCAGCAGCCAAGAGGGCGGCAGTTCCTACGAGCAGTACTTC. Amino acid sequence: CASSQEGGSSYEQYF.

CDR3 protein: CASSPSAHPLYEQYF. The CDR3 DNA sequence: TGCGCCAGCAGCCCCTCGGCACACCCCTTATACGAGCAGTACTTC. The J gene is TRBJ2-7, the V gene TRBV5-1; D is unresolved. The V gene's germline CDR1 is SGHRS and CDR2 YFSETQ. The length of the CDR3 is 15 residues. V lost 4 bases and J lost 4, with 18 bases in between. The full variable domain, rest sourced from reference TRBV5-1 and TRBJ2-7, is KAGVTQTPRYLIKTRGQQVTLSCSPISGHRSVSWYQQTPGQGLQFLFEYFSETQRNKGNFPGRFSGRQFSNSRSEMNVSTLELGDSALYLCASSPSAHPLYEQYFGPGTRLTVT.

The chain links TRBV7-2 to TRBJ2-7; D is tentatively TRBD1 or TRBD2 (5 bases each). The CDR3 extends over 15 amino acids. Trimming stripped 5 bases from V and 3 bases from J, with 17 bases between. Germline CDR1 reads SGHTA; CDR2 reads FQGNSA. The CDR3 reads CASSRGAAADYEQYF. The CDR3 nucleotides read TGTGCCAGCAGCCGAGGGGCGGCGGCTGACTACGAGCAGTACTTC.

This clonotype was detected only a few times. This chain connects TRBV20-1 to TRBJ1-3; D might be TRBD1 (6 bases). V lost 5 bases and J 2 bases, leaving 16 bases between the germline ends. The CDR3 runs 15 residues. The germline gives CDR1 DFQATT, CDR2 SNEGSKA (reference sequence). DNA for the CDR3: TGCAGTGCTCCATACCCGACAGGTCCTGGAAACACCATATATTTT. Translating gives CSAPYPTGPGNTIYF.

This chain uses TRBV12-3 or TRBV12-4 with TRBJ2-5; TRBD2 matches at 7 bases. The CDR3 extends over 16 amino acids. Unmatched junction bases numbered 7, after V lost 3 bases and J lost 0 bases. Here the CDR3 reads CASSLGSGNNQETQYF. The CDR3, as DNA: TGTGCCAGCAGTTTGGGGAGCGGGAATAACCAAGAGACCCAGTACTTC.

In nucleotides, the CDR3 is TGTGCCAGCAGCTTCCCACTCGGGGAGACCCAGTACTTC. This encodes CASSFPLGETQYF. The chain couples TRBV3-1 to TRBJ2-5; D call uncertain. Trimming cost V 5 bases and J 5 bases, with 12 bases left between them. The CDR3 spans 13 residues. CDR1 and CDR2 from the germline V gene are LGHDT and YNNKEL (reference sequence).

This clonotype was observed many times. The chain uses TRBV9 and TRBJ2-1; 9 bases fit TRBD2. This CDR3 is built from 16 residues. The ends lost 3 bases at V and 0 bases at J; junction bases unmatched: 4. Germline V lookup: CDR1 SGDLS, CDR2 YYNGEE. CDR3 nucleotides: TGTGCCAGCAGCGCCTTTAGCGGGAGCTCCTACAATGAGCAGTTCTTC. It translates to CASSAFSGSSYNEQFF.

In its sample, this clonotype was seen a few times. The chain joins TRBV20-1 to TRBJ2-1; D gene uncertain. Per germline, CDR1 DFQATT and CDR2 SNEGSKA (reference sequence). Between the trimmed V and J ends, which lost 4 bases and 8 bases, there was a span of 18 bases. The CDR3 covers 14 residues. The CDR3 DNA sequence: TGCAGTGCTAACATTAGGGCCGGATATGATGAGCAGTTCTTC. Translating gives CSANIRAGYDEQFF.

This clonotype occurred many times. The chain is built from TRBV28 and TRBJ2-1, with 7 bases aligning to TRBD1. CDR3 length: 12 amino acids. CDR1 and CDR2 from the germline V gene are MDHEN and SYDVKM. J was trimmed by 7 bases and V by 11 bases; bases with no gene match: 8. Written as DNA, the CDR3 is TGTGCCCTGACAGGGAATAGGAATGAGCAGTTCTTC. Translating gives CALTGNRNEQFF.

This clonotype was seen only a few times. This sequence joins TRBV28 and TRBJ1-1, with D possibly TRBD1 on 5 matching bases. V gave up 5 bases and J gave up 4 bases, with 14 bases separating them. The CDR3 extends over 14 amino acids. Germline CDR1 MDHEN, CDR2 SYDVKM. The CDR3 nucleotides are TGTGCCAGCAGTCCTATCAGGGTCCGCACTGAAGCTTTCTTT. This encodes CASSPIRVRTEAFF.

The chain joins TRBV19 to TRBJ2-6, with D perhaps TRBD1 (5 bases). Germline CDR1 is LNHDA and CDR2 is SQIVND (reference sequence). This CDR3 is built from 18 residues. Trimming took 3 bases from V and 0 from J, leaving 15 bases between them. CDR3 DNA sequence: TGTGCCAGTAGTATCACAGGCCCTTCTCACTCTGGGGCCAACGTCCTGACTTTC. This translates into CASSITGPSHSGANVLTF.

This clonotype was counted between two and nine times. The chain links TRBV5-1 to TRBJ1-1; no clear D gene. The ends were cut back, 4 bases at V and 3 bases at J, with 13 bases in the middle. CDR1 and CDR2 from the germline V gene are SGHRS and YFSETQ. The CDR3 is made up of 14 amino acids. CDR3 nucleotide sequence: TGCGCCAGCAGCGAACCCGGGGAGGACACTGAAGCTTTCTTT. Encoded protein: CASSEPGEDTEAFF. Full variable domain (remainder filled in from reference TRBV5-1 and TRBJ1-1): KAGVTQTPRYLIKTRGQQVTLSCSPISGHRSVSWYQQTPGQGLQFLFEYFSETQRNKGNFPGRFSGRQFSNSRSEMNVSTLELGDSALYLCASSEPGEDTEAFFGQGTRLTVV.

This clonotype was seen a few times. The V gene is TRBV2, the J gene TRBJ2-5; possible D gene TRBD1, 5 bases. CDR1 is SNHLY, CDR2 FYNNEI, per germline. This CDR3 comprises 13 residues. The ends were cut back, 2 bases at V and 5 bases at J, with 9 bases in the middle. The CDR3, as DNA: TGTGCCAGCAGTGAAAGACAGATTGAGACCCAGTACTTC. This sequence encodes CASSERQIETQYF.

The chain carries TRBV21-1 and TRBJ2-1; no DNA check was done on the table's D call, TRBD2. TRBV21-1 is tagged as a pseudogene. The CDR3 contains 16 residues. Here the CDR3 DNA reads TGTGCCAGCAGCAAGAGGGAGGCAGCATCCTACAATGAGCAGTTCTTC. Translation: CASSKREAASYNEQFF.

The V call is TRBV9, the J call TRBJ2-1, with a possible D match to TRBD2 (6 bases). Germline V gene lookup returns CDR1 SGDLS and CDR2 YYNGEE. V dropped 2 bases and J dropped 7 bases, with 13 bases sitting between them. The CDR3 contains 14 residues. CDR3 DNA: TGTGCCAGCAGCGTCCGACTAGTTGCGAATGAGCAGTTCTTC. Its translation: CASSVRLVANEQFF.

The rearrangement links TRBV28 to TRBJ2-7; possibly TRBD1 for D (7 bases). The CDR3 consists of 15 residues. V lost 6 bases and J 2 bases, leaving 17 bases between the germline ends. The germline gives CDR1 MDHEN, CDR2 SYDVKM. This CDR3 is CASSQGGSGAYEQYF. CDR3 bases: TGTGCCAGCAGCCAGGGGGGTAGCGGCGCCTACGAGCAGTACTTC.

Many counts were recorded for this clonotype. The rearrangement uses TRBV20-1 and TRBJ1-3; D unclear. There are 13 residues in the CDR3. V dropped 6 bases and J dropped 0 bases, with 9 bases sitting between them. Germline CDR1 is DFQATT and CDR2 is SNEGSKA (reference sequence). In DNA, the CDR3 is TGCAGTGCCGCGACGGCCTCTGGAAACACCATATATTTT. It codes for CSAATASGNTIYF.

The CDR3 DNA reads TGCAGTGCTAGCGCGGACAGCCGCTCCTACGAGCAGTACTTC. The encoded protein is CSASADSRSYEQYF. This chain joins TRBV20-1 and TRBJ2-7, with D possibly being TRBD1 (6 bases). The CDR3 has 14 amino acids. V lost 3 bases, J lost 0 bases, and 12 bases lay in between. Germline CDR1 DFQATT, CDR2 SNEGSKA (reference sequence).

In its sample, this clonotype was seen many times. This sequence joins TRBV6-1 and TRBJ1-6; the match to TRBD1 covers 7 bases. The CDR3 has 15 residues. The J segment lost 5 bases and the V segment lost 6 bases, leaving 7 bases of the junction unmatched. The germline V gene has CDR1 MNHNS and CDR2 SASEGT. The CDR3 DNA follows: TGTGCCAGCAGCCCCGCGGGGACAGATAATTCACCCCTCCACTTT. Its protein product is CASSPAGTDNSPLHF.

This clonotype showed up many times. The chain uses TRBV12-3 or TRBV12-4 and TRBJ2-1; 7 bases map to TRBD1. The CDR3 is made up of 12 amino acids. V shed 5 bases and J 10 bases; nucleotides not matched to a gene: 5. CDR3 nucleotide sequence: TGTGCCAGCAGTCCCCGACAGGGCGAGCAGTTCTTC. Encoded protein: CASSPRQGEQFF.

This clonotype was detected many times. This chain joins TRBV7-9 and TRBJ2-5; D call uncertain. The V gene lost 3 bases and the J gene lost 1 base, with 6 bases spanning the gap. From germline, CDR1 is SEHNR and CDR2 FQNEAQ (reference sequence). The CDR3 sequence is 13 residues long. CDR3 amino acids: CASSFQLQETQYF. The CDR3 coding sequence is TGTGCCAGCAGCTTCCAGCTCCAAGAGACCCAGTACTTC.

In its sample, this clonotype was seen a few times. The gene calls are TRBV6-1 and TRBJ1-4, with unresolved D. The CDR3 length is 14 residues. V lost 7 bases to trimming and J lost 0 bases, with 9 bases between them. In germline, CDR1 is MNHNS, CDR2 SASEGT. CDR3 amino acids: CASKETPTNEKLFF. CDR3 in DNA: TGTGCCAGCAAGGAGACACCAACTAATGAAAAACTGTTTTTT.

This clonotype has only a few counts. This sequence joins TRBV18 and TRBJ1-1; D is ambiguous. CDR3 length equals 11 residues. Deletions cut 3 bases from V and 10 bases from J, with 9 bases between. Germline V gene lookup returns CDR1 KGHSH and CDR2 LQKENI. The CDR3 region is CASSPTGVAFF. The CDR3 DNA reads TGTGCCAGCTCACCGACCGGGGTAGCTTTCTTT.